These 5 T cell receptor beta chains were all obtained from the same sample, sequenced in a study of T cell responses to AZD1222 COVID-19 vaccine. Sequencing used immunoSEQ multiplex PCR; TCRdb keeps in-frame clones, though not all of them. The repertoire includes over 100,000 clones, approximately 93% of them detected once, and approximately 4.7% sits in the top ten. Sequenced here: peripheral blood, sampled on day 0 of AZD1222 vaccination. All receptors come from an adult in good health.

This chain uses TRBV19 with TRBJ1-1; the match to TRBD1 covers 11 bases. Germline V gene lookup returns CDR1 LNHDA and CDR2 SQIVND (reference sequence). This CDR3 region has 14 residues. Trimming removed 1 base from V and 7 bases from J; junction bases left unmatched: 2. In DNA form, the CDR3 reads TGTGCCAGTAGTATAGGGACAGGGGGCGATGAAGCTTTCTTT. Protein product: CASSIGTGGDEAFF.

The chain uses TRBV9 and TRBJ2-2; perhaps TRBD2 as D (6 bases). Germline loops: CDR1 SGDLS, CDR2 YYNGEE. V shed 0 bases and J shed 6 bases, with 15 bases lying between them. The CDR3 loop spans 16 amino acids. This CDR3 reads CASSVDSGGQSGELFF. The CDR3 coding sequence is TGTGCCAGCAGCGTAGACAGCGGAGGGCAATCCGGGGAGCTGTTTTTT. The full variable domain, rest sourced from reference TRBV9 and TRBJ2-2, is DSGVTQTPKHLITATGQRVTLRCSPRSGDLSVYWYQQSLDQGLQFLIQYYNGEERAKGNILERFSAQQFPDLHSELNLSSLELGDSALYFCASSVDSGGQSGELFFGEGSRLTVL.

The rearrangement uses TRBV10-2 and TRBJ2-1, with no clear D. The CDR3 is made up of 11 amino acids. Germline V gives CDR1 WSHSY, CDR2 SAAADI. The V gene lost 2 bases and the J gene lost 8 bases, with 4 bases spanning the gap. The CDR3 loop reads CASSEMDEQFF. Here the CDR3 DNA reads TGCGCCAGCAGTGAGATGGATGAGCAGTTCTTC.

The genes are TRBV5-1 and TRBJ2-5; D gene ambiguous. With 3 bases removed from V and 3 bases from J, the gap between germline ends came to 6 bases. There are 12 residues in the CDR3. Germline loops: CDR1 SGHRS, CDR2 YFSETQ. CDR3: CASSYPEETQYF. The CDR3 bases are TGCGCCAGCAGCTACCCCGAAGAGACCCAGTACTTC. Full variable domain (remainder filled in from reference TRBV5-1 and TRBJ2-5): KAGVTQTPRYLIKTRGQQVTLSCSPISGHRSVSWYQQTPGQGLQFLFEYFSETQRNKGNFPGRFSGRQFSNSRSEMNVSTLELGDSALYLCASSYPEETQYFGPGTRLLVL.

The gene calls are TRBV1 and TRBJ2-2; no DNA check was done on the table's D call, TRBD1. TRBV1 is a pseudogene segment. There are 17 residues in the CDR3. The CDR3 DNA sequence: TGCACCAGCAGCCATCGAGTGGGCGAGCACACCGGCGGGGAGCTGTTTTTT. It yields the protein CTSSHRVGEHTGGELFF.